This T cell receptor beta chain originates from a study of response to subunit inactivated influenza vaccine. MiXCR, applied by TCRdb to the RT-PCR reads, yields one record per CDR3 protein. This sample has about 500,000 distinct CDR3 sequences, with 13% found just once. This clonotype was seen a handful of times. This receptor was identified in a man aged 45-65 years who received an inactivated influenza vaccine. The material sequenced was PBMCs from blood, taken roughly 48 days after vaccination.

This CDR3 reads CASSLWRDEQYF. The DNA for the CDR3 is TGTGCCAGCAGTTTATGGAGGGACGAGCAGTACTTC. This chain links TRBV12-3 or TRBV12-4 with TRBJ2-7; perhaps TRBD2 as D (6 bases). The V and J ends lost 2 bases and 5 bases respectively, with 7 bases between them. The length of the CDR3 is 12 residues.